This T cell receptor (beta chain) was found in a study of long-term antiretroviral therapy in people with HIV. Assay version v3.0 of immunoSEQ was used, and it was run at survey level. Clones were sequenced by immunoSEQ multiplex PCR, and TCRdb holds only the in-frame ones, with some missing. The sample carries tens of thousands of clones, approximately 95% recorded once. It was in the United States that all participants with HIV were treated. DNA was extracted from around 0.96-9.9 million thawed cryopreserved PBMC. Note on this clone: Its antigen is not identified.

Whole-study results and caveats: Versus controls, repertoires in people with HIV had narrower CDR3 length ranges. For ART adherence, viral resistance and therapy changes, no data were available.

The germline V gene encodes CDR1 MDHEN and CDR2 SYDVKM. This CDR3 comprises 14 residues. With 5 bases removed from V and 3 bases from J, the gap between germline ends came to 14 bases. The material was unsorted PBMCs, obtained 7.6 years after starting antiretroviral therapy. This TCR was sampled from a woman between 35 and 50 years old with HIV. The chain joins TRBV28 to TRBJ2-7; weak D call: TRBD1 (8 bases). Written as DNA, the CDR3 is TGTGCCAGCAGTCTCACAGGGGGGGACTACGAGCAGTACTTC. This sequence encodes CASSLTGGDYEQYF. The full variable domain, its missing parts supplied by reference TRBV28 and TRBJ2-7, is DVKVTQSSRYLVKRTGEKVFLECVQDMDHENMFWYRQDPGLGLRLIYFSYDVKMKEKGDIPEGYSVSREKKERFSLILESASTNQTSMYLCASSLTGGDYEQYFGPGTRLTVT.